This TCR beta chain was documented in a study of early T cells in non-severe SARS-CoV-2 infection. Whole-study context: Unpaired chains resulted from sequencing bulk RNA of unsorted whole blood.

Attachment of unique molecular identifiers was made to individual cDNA molecules. From the 5' RACE reads, TCRdb called clonotypes with MiXCR, one entry per CDR3 protein. This sample has roughly 34,000 distinct CDR3 sequences; about 4.5% occur once, and the top ten carry around 8%. At least ten counts were recorded for this clonotype. Its antigen is not identified. Findings and limits, study-wide: Comparison of clonotypes with VDJdb favored anti-spike CD8 responses while missing private and CD4 specificities.

With 7 bases removed from V and 0 bases from J, the gap between germline ends came to 10 bases. Germline V gene data show CDR1 as MDHEN and CDR2 as SYDVKM. The CDR3 length is 13 residues. This clonotype was obtained from an adult who was a healthcare worker with PCR-confirmed SARS-CoV-2 infection or an uninfected control (not recorded which). Sequenced sample: whole blood. V gene TRBV28 combines with J gene TRBJ2-7; tentative D call: TRBD2 (6 bases). In nucleotides, the CDR3 is TGTGCCAGCACCTCGGGAGTCTCCTACGAGCAGTACTTC. This sequence encodes CASTSGVSYEQYF.